Listed below are T cell receptor beta chains from one sample, sequenced in a study of blood T cell repertoires in COVID-19. Assay: immunoSEQ multiplex PCR; the TCRdb copy retains only in-frame clones and omits some. The sample has 45,000 to 55,000 clones, roughly nine tenths seen once. Sequences were obtained from peripheral blood. Receptors were obtained from an elderly woman with acute or convalescent COVID-19. CDR3s include the opening cysteine and the closing phenylalanine or tryptophan. A D gene is named only where the DNA matches it firmly. A row's size may be missing; if present it is once, few, many or a size class.

j_call	clone_size	d_call	v_call	cdr3_nt	cdr3_aa
TRBJ2-5	-	TRBD1	TRBV5-1	TGCGCCAGCACGGAAACAGGGGGACAAGAGACCCAGTACTTC	CASTETGGQETQYF
TRBJ2-1	once	TRBD1	TRBV27	TGTGCCAGCAGTCCCGGGACAGGGGGGGGCAATGAGCAGTTCTTC	CASSPGTGGGNEQFF
TRBJ2-1	-	-	TRBV10-3	TGTGCCAGCCGACAGGATGCGGAGCAGTTCTTC	CASRQDAEQFF
TRBJ1-1	-	-	TRBV6-5	TGTGCCAGCAGACTTAGCATGAACACTGAAGCTTTCTTT	CASRLSMNTEAFF
TRBJ2-5	-	TRBD2	TRBV10-3	TGTGCCATCAGTGACGTGCGGGGGACCGTAGAGACCCAGTACTTC	CAISDVRGTVETQYF
TRBJ2-3	-	-	TRBV5-1	TGCGCCAGCAGCACGGGGGACAGCGAGTCAGATACGCAGTATTTT	CASSTGDSESDTQYF
TRBJ2-4	-	-	TRBV21-1	TGTGCCAGCACCCCTACCCCCTCGACAAGGGAGGTTTTGGACATTCAGTACTTC	CASTPTPSTREVLDIQYF
TRBJ2-5	once	-	TRBV5-6	TGTGCCAGCAGCTTGCGTATGTCTCAAGAGACCCAGTACTTC	CASSLRMSQETQYF
TRBJ2-1	-	-	TRBV29-1	TGCAGCGTACGGGTTGAGCAGTTCTTC	CSVRVEQFF
TRBJ1-1	-	-	TRBV5-1	TGCGCCAGCAGCTCGATACCGGGAGGGGGGAACACTGAAGCTTTCTTT	CASSSIPGGGNTEAFF
TRBJ2-7	-	-	TRBV4-2	TGTGCCAGCAGCCAAGCTGGCGGACAGTGGAGCTCCTACGAGCAGTACTTC	CASSQAGGQWSSYEQYF
TRBJ2-3	-	-	TRBV28	TGTGCCAGCAGAACTTCTCGGACAGTTACAGATACGCAGTATTTT	CASRTSRTVTDTQYF